These 2 T cell receptor beta chains originate from one sample sequenced in a study of cytomegalovirus exposure and HLA in healthy donors. 13 Jbeta primers and 60 Vbeta primers were used for the PCR. Measured with immunoSEQ multiplex PCR; TCRdb has only the in-frame clones, and not every one. This sample carries 190,000 or so clones, roughly 83% of them seen once, and the ten largest clones take around 0.38%. Input material: PBMCs. The receptors were sampled from a male donor in good health and CMV-seropositive.

CDR3 sequence: CASSPGTGASHEQYF. As DNA, the CDR3 is TGTGCCAGCTCACCGGGGACAGGAGCGAGCCACGAGCAGTACTTC. The rearrangement joins TRBV18 to TRBJ2-7, with 8 bases aligning to TRBD1. V gave up 3 bases and J gave up 5 bases; unmatched junction bases: 9. Germline loops: CDR1 KGHSH, CDR2 LQKENI. The CDR3 is made up of 15 amino acids.

The rearrangement links TRBV27 to TRBJ1-1; no definite D call. The germline V gene has CDR1 MNHEY and CDR2 SMNVEV (reference sequence). This CDR3 region has 14 residues. V dropped 6 bases and J dropped 4 bases, with 15 bases sitting between them. CDR3 coding DNA: TGTGCCAGCAGGCCAGCCTGGAGCGGCACTGAAGCTTTCTTT. It translates to CASRPAWSGTEAFF.